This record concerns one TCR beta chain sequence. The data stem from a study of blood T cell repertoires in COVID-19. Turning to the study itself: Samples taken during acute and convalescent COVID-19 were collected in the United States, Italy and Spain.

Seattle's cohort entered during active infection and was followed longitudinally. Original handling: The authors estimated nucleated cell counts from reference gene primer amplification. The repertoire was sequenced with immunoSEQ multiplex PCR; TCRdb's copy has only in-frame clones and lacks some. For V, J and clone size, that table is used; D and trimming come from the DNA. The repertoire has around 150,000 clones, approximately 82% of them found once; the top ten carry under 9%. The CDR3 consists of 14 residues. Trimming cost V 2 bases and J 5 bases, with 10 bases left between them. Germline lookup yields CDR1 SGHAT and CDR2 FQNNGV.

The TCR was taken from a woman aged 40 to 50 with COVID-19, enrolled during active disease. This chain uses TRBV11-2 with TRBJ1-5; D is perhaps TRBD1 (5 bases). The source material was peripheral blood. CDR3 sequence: CASSLLGADQPQHF. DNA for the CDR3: TGTGCCAGCAGCTTACTAGGGGCCGATCAGCCCCAGCATTTT.